The rows below give T cell receptor beta chains drawn from one sample of a study of T cell repertoires in cytomegalovirus infection. TCRdb re-called the reads through MiXCR, storing one row per CDR3 protein. The sample contains around 530,000 distinct CDR3 sequences, 16% of which appear only once. Source material: CD8+ T cells from PBMCs. The receptors originated from a human donor in good health (CMV status not recorded). Some clones in this sample may be carry-over from other donors' samples. CDR3s include the opening cysteine and the closing phenylalanine or tryptophan. D genes are given only for firm matches. Clone size is given for some rows only: seen once, a few or many times, or a class if the clone is expanded.

>NA|once|TRBV7-8|TRBJ1-4
TGTGCCAGAAGCTTTACCTGGACACCGGATGAAAAACTGTTTTTT
CARSFTWTPDEKLFF
>NA|many|TRBV6-1|TRBJ2-7
TGTGCCAGCAGCAAGGGGGCCTACGAGCAGTACTTC
CASSKGAYEQYF
>NA|many|TRBV5-1|TRBJ1-1
TGCGCCAGCAGCTTGCAGGATCTCGACACTGAAGCTTTCTTT
CASSLQDLDTEAFF
>NA|few|TRBV20-1|TRBJ2-5
TGCAGTGCTAGAGGTAGCGTCCGAGAGACCCAGTACTTC
CSARGSVRETQYF
>TRBD2|NA|TRBV7-6|TRBJ2-1
TGTGCCAGCATTCCGGGGGGGGACGAGTCAGGTGTTGAGCAGTTCTTC
CASIPGGDESGVEQFF
>TRBD2|many|TRBV7-7|TRBJ2-5
TGTGCCAGCAGCCCCGAGCGGGGTGCGGGAGAGACCCAGTACTTC
CASSPERGAGETQYF
>NA|NA|TRBV28|TRBJ2-3
TGTGCCAGCAGCCTGGGGCAGGGGCGAGGAGATACGCAGTATTTT
CASSLGQGRGDTQYF
>NA|NA|TRBV12-3/TRBV12-4|TRBJ2-3
TGTGCCAGCAGTTGGGCCAGGACCACAGATACGCAGTATTTT
CASSWARTTDTQYF
>NA|NA|TRBV20-1|TRBJ2-5
TGCAGTGCCGCAGGGGGGGGGCCGGGAAAGACCCAGTACTTC
CSAAGGGPGKTQYF
>TRBD1|NA|TRBV29-1|TRBJ2-7
TGCAGCGTTGAAATAGGGACAGAGTACGAGCAGTACTTC
CSVEIGTEYEQYF
>TRBD2|NA|TRBV5-1|TRBJ2-1
TGCGCCAGCAGCCCTCAGTCTGAGCGGGGGGGCCGTGAGCAGTTCTTC
CASSPQSERGGREQFF
>NA|many|TRBV4-1|TRBJ2-3
TGTGCCAGCAGCCAAGGACGTCCAGATACGCAGTATTTT
CASSQGRPDTQYF
>NA|many|TRBV19|TRBJ2-7
TGTGCCAGTAGTTCCCGGGACTCCCAGAGCGAGCAGTACTTC
CASSSRDSQSEQYF
>NA|few|TRBV7-6|TRBJ2-4
TGTGCCAGCAGCTTAGGCATCTTGGGAAACATTCAGTACTTC
CASSLGILGNIQYF
>NA|few|TRBV11-2|TRBJ1-2
TGTGCCAGCAACCATGCCACCGAATGGGGCTACACCTTC
CASNHATEWGYTF
>TRBD1|many|TRBV7-8|TRBJ1-4
TGTGCCAGCAGCCCCCGAGACAGGGGTAGACTGTTTTTT
CASSPRDRGRLFF
>TRBD1|many|TRBV12-3/TRBV12-4|TRBJ1-5
TGTGCCAGCAGTTTCTCACAGGGGAATCAGCCCCAGCATTTT
CASSFSQGNQPQHF
>NA|NA|TRBV27|TRBJ2-5
TGTGCCAGCAGTTACAGCTCAGTGGGGACCCAGTACTTC
CASSYSSVGTQYF
>NA|many|TRBV27|TRBJ2-7
TGTGCCAGCACTAATGGGACTTATAGCTCCTACGAGCAGTACTTC
CASTNGTYSSYEQYF
>TRBD1|few|TRBV7-4|TRBJ1-2
TGTGCCAGCACCCCCGAACAGACAGGGGAGCATGGCTACACCTTC
CASTPEQTGEHGYTF
>NA|NA|TRBV27|TRBJ1-3
TGTGCCAGCAGTTTATATCCAGGGCCCGGAAACACCATATATTTT
CASSLYPGPGNTIYF
>NA|many|TRBV27|TRBJ1-1
TGTGCCAGCAGTCGGCTAGGGGAGCTCACTGAAGCTTTCTTT
CASSRLGELTEAFF
>NA|many|TRBV20-1|TRBJ1-5
TGCAGTGCTAGAGATCCCGCCAGCGATAATCAGCCCCAGCATTTT
CSARDPASDNQPQHF
>NA|many|TRBV7-9|TRBJ1-1
TGTGCCAGCAGCCTAGGAAAAACAGGGAAGGTTGAAGCTTTCTTT
CASSLGKTGKVEAFF
>NA|few|TRBV7-3|TRBJ2-3
TGTGCCAGCAGCCTCGGGACTTGGCAGTGGCAGTATTTT
CASSLGTWQWQYF
>NA|NA|TRBV11-2|TRBJ1-2
TGTGCCAGCAGCCCCCTCTTTGGCGACCGCTATGGCTACACCTTC
CASSPLFGDRYGYTF
>TRBD1|many|TRBV12-3/TRBV12-4|TRBJ2-2
TGTGCCAGCAGGAGGACAGGGCGAGGCACCGGGGAGCTGTTTTTT
CASRRTGRGTGELFF
>TRBD1|many|TRBV15|TRBJ1-5
TGTGCCACCAGCAGAGTTCCAGGGACAGATAATCAGCCCCAGCATTTT
CATSRVPGTDNQPQHF
>NA|NA|TRBV2|TRBJ2-1
TGTGCCAGCAGTGAAAAACACCTTGGGAATGAGCAGTTCTTC
CASSEKHLGNEQFF
>NA|many|TRBV28|TRBJ2-7
TGTGCCAGCAGTTTCCTTACGACGGGGGAAGGGGATGGTTACGAGCAGTACTTC
CASSFLTTGEGDGYEQYF
>NA|medium-sized|TRBV11-2|TRBJ2-6
TGTGCCAGCAGCCCCTACCCAGGTCCTACCCCCTCTGGGGCCAACGTCCTGACTTTC
CASSPYPGPTPSGANVLTF
>NA|many|TRBV6-1|TRBJ1-2
TGTGCCAGCAGTGACGCGAGACAGGAGCACACCTTC
CASSDARQEHTF
>NA|NA|TRBV19|TRBJ1-5
TGTGCCAGTATTACTGACAGTGAGAGATACAATCAGCCCCAGCATTTT
CASITDSERYNQPQHF
>NA|many|TRBV19|TRBJ2-1
TGTGCCAGTAGTATGGGAAGCGGATCGGGGAATGAGCAGTTCTTC
CASSMGSGSGNEQFF
>NA|many|TRBV7-9|TRBJ2-1
TGTGCCACCGCGACTTCGGGACGGCCTTACAATGAGCAGTTCTTC
CATATSGRPYNEQFF
>TRBD1|NA|TRBV5-6|TRBJ1-1
TGTGCCAGCAGCTCTTCCGGGACAGGGGGCTCAAGGTCTGAAGCTTTCTTT
CASSSSGTGGSRSEAFF
>NA|many|TRBV19|TRBJ1-2
TGTGCCAGTAGTGGGAAAGCTAACTATGGCTACACCTTC
CASSGKANYGYTF
>TRBD1|many|TRBV4-2|TRBJ1-5
TGTGCCAGCAGCCAAGATTTGCGACAGGGCCTATATAGCAATCAGCCCCAGCATTTT
CASSQDLRQGLYSNQPQHF
>NA|many|TRBV7-3|TRBJ2-3
TGTGCCAGCAGCCAAGGGGGGGGTAATCTGGATACGCAGTATTTT
CASSQGGGNLDTQYF
>TRBD1|few|TRBV27|TRBJ2-7
TGTGCCAGCATGCAAGGGACAGGGTTAAACGAGCAGTACTTC
CASMQGTGLNEQYF
>TRBD1|NA|TRBV10-3|TRBJ1-2
TGTGCCATCAGTGAGGTCCAAGGACAGGGCGAAGGCTACACCTTC
CAISEVQGQGEGYTF
>TRBD2|NA|TRBV6-4|TRBJ2-3
TGTGCCAGCAGTGACGAAGCGGGAGGGAGCACAGATACGCAGTATTTT
CASSDEAGGSTDTQYF
>NA|few|TRBV10-3|TRBJ2-7
TGTGCCATCAGTGAACAGGGACTCTACGAGCAGTACTTC
CAISEQGLYEQYF
>TRBD2|NA|TRBV27|TRBJ2-1
TGTGCCAGCTGGGGAGGGGTCGTCAACAATGAGCAGTTCTTC
CASWGGVVNNEQFF
>NA|many|TRBV7-9|TRBJ2-5
TGTGCCAGCAGCTTAGTTGTGACTATGGAGACCCAGTACTTC
CASSLVVTMETQYF
>NA|few|TRBV2|TRBJ2-7
TGTGCCAGCAAAGGGACCCACGAGCAGTACTTC
CASKGTHEQYF
>TRBD1|few|TRBV5-4|TRBJ2-1
TGTGCCAGCAGCCCAGGGGGCCTCCATGGGGAGCAGTTCTTC
CASSPGGLHGEQFF
>TRBD1|many|TRBV2|TRBJ2-1
TGTGCCAGCACCATGTCGCAGGACAGGGAAGGCAATGAGCAGTTCTTC
CASTMSQDREGNEQFF
>NA|many|TRBV28|TRBJ1-5
TGTGCCAGCAGCCGGCAACCAGGGACCCCCAATCAGCCCCAGCATTTT
CASSRQPGTPNQPQHF
>TRBD1|NA|TRBV4-1|TRBJ1-4
TGCGCCAGCAGCCTATATCAGGGGGAGGTTGAAAAACTGTTTTTT
CASSLYQGEVEKLFF
>NA|many|TRBV27|TRBJ1-5
TGTGCCAGCAGTTTCCTTGGGAGAGCCCAGCATTTT
CASSFLGRAQHF
>TRBD2|NA|TRBV6-1|TRBJ2-3
TGTGCCAGCAGTGAATGGGGAGGGCGCACAGATACGCAGTATTTT
CASSEWGGRTDTQYF
>NA|many|TRBV6-5|TRBJ2-1
TGTGCCAGCAGTTACTTCAAGGGGGGCAATGAGCAGTTCTTC
CASSYFKGGNEQFF
>NA|many|TRBV5-6|TRBJ1-1
TGTGCCAGCGGCGACAGGAGGGGATCAATTGAAGCTTTCTTT
CASGDRRGSIEAFF
>TRBD1|many|TRBV2|TRBJ1-1
TGTGCCAGCAGCGCATCCCGGACAGGGTCAAGCACTGAAGCTTTCTTT
CASSASRTGSSTEAFF
>NA|NA|TRBV19|TRBJ2-1
TGTGCCAGTAGAGGGCGGTTAAATGGGGAGCAGTTCTTC
CASRGRLNGEQFF
>TRBD1|NA|TRBV6-5|TRBJ2-2
TGTGCCAGCAGTTACTCGGGACAGAAGAACACCGGGGAGCTGTTTTTT
CASSYSGQKNTGELFF
>NA|many|TRBV7-9|TRBJ2-5
TGTGCCAGCAGCTCCGGAGGGACCCAGTACTTC
CASSSGGTQYF
>NA|NA|TRBV6-2/TRBV6-3|TRBJ2-5
TGTGCCAGCGTGCAGGGATTAGGGACCCAGTACTTC
CASVQGLGTQYF
>NA|NA|TRBV11-2|TRBJ2-7
TGTGCCAGCAGCTTAGTGGCGCACGAGCAGTACTTC
CASSLVAHEQYF